The text below deals with one T cell receptor beta chain. The source of the sample is a study of blood T cell repertoires in COVID-19. Sequencing used immunoSEQ multiplex PCR; TCRdb keeps in-frame clones, though not all of them. Here the sample spans some 300,000 clones, nearly 90% being singletons. The V and J ends lost 6 bases and 5 bases respectively, with 17 bases between them. The germline CDR1 and CDR2 sequences are SGHRS and YFSETQ. This CDR3 region has 14 residues. Donors were grouped by their self-reported clinical history. Input material: PBMCs or T cells enriched from blood (not recorded which). The sequence was collected from a woman aged 50 to 60 who had been exposed to COVID-19. The chain combines TRBV5-1 with TRBJ2-5, with D possibly TRBD1 on 6 matching bases. The CDR3 sequence is CASTRDTPKETQYF. CDR3 in DNA: TGCGCCAGCACCCGGGACACCCCAAAGGAGACCCAGTACTTC.